The 19 T cell receptor beta chains below were found in one sample sequenced in a study of blood T cell repertoires in COVID-19. Produced via immunoSEQ multiplex PCR; TCRdb's table is partial and in-frame only. The sample lists under 200,000 clones; approximately 86% were seen once. The sequenced sample was PBMCs or T cells enriched from blood (not recorded which). Receptors originate from a middle-aged woman in a cohort exposed to, infected with or recovered from COVID-19 (not recorded which).

The CDR3 reads CASSYRGTGELFF. In DNA form, the CDR3 reads TGTGCCAGCAGTTACCGGGGGACCGGGGAGCTGTTTTTT. The V and J genes are TRBV6-5 and TRBJ2-2; possibly TRBD2 for D (6 bases). The CDR3 has 13 residues. Trimming took 2 bases from V and 5 from J, leaving 6 bases between them. CDR1 is MNHEY, CDR2 SVGAGI, per germline.

In this sample, this clone turned up once. The chain is built from TRBV4-2 and TRBJ1-6, with a weak D call TRBD1 (6 bases). CDR1 is LGHNA, CDR2 YNFKEQ, per germline. The germline V and J ends were trimmed by 4 bases and 7 bases, with 20 bases remaining between them. This CDR3 region has 17 residues. Written as DNA, the CDR3 is TGTGCCAGCAGCCCCCGACTCGCGGGGGGGGGCAATTCACCCCTCCACTTT. Amino acid sequence: CASSPRLAGGGNSPLHF.

The J gene is TRBJ2-1, the V gene TRBV19, with D possibly TRBD1 on 5 matching bases. The CDR3 spans 17 residues. Germline V gene sequence: CDR1 LNHDA, CDR2 SQIVND (reference sequence). Trimming pared 9 bases from V and 2 bases from J, leaving 23 bases between. The CDR3 DNA reads TGTGCCAGACTTAGTATTATCAGGGAAGGAACCTACAATGAGCAGTTCTTC. Translation gives CARLSIIREGTYNEQFF.

This chain connects TRBV19 to TRBJ1-5; TRBD1 matches 10 bases. The CDR3 covers 15 residues. The germline CDR1 and CDR2 sequences are LNHDA and SQIVND (reference sequence). V was pared by 3 bases and J by 5 bases, with 4 bases of the junction left unmatched. The CDR3 DNA follows: TGTGCCAGTAGTATCGATGACAGGGGGCATCAGCCCCAGCATTTT. Encoded protein: CASSIDDRGHQPQHF.

J is TRBJ1-5 and V is TRBV19; the D is unclear. The CDR3 spans 16 residues. The germline V and J ends were trimmed by 3 bases and 3 bases, with 15 bases remaining between them. CDR1 is LNHDA and CDR2 is SQIVND in the germline V gene (reference sequence). The CDR3 coding sequence is TGTGCCAGTAGTATTCCCCGGGAAATCAACAATCAGCCCCAGCATTTT. Translation gives CASSIPREINNQPQHF.

Of note for this clone: The sample holds other DNA sequences that translate to the same CDR3. The chain employs TRBV15 and TRBJ1-5; the D gene is possibly TRBD1 (5 bases). With 0 bases removed from V and 6 bases from J, the gap between germline ends came to 12 bases. Looked up from germline, CDR1 is LNHNV and CDR2 is YYDKDF (reference sequence). The length of the CDR3 is 15 residues. The CDR3 DNA reads TGTGCCACCAGCAGAGATTCGGGGGGAGGTCAGCCCCAGCATTTT. It translates to CATSRDSGGGQPQHF.

The chain has TRBV30 and TRBJ2-2; D possibly corresponds to TRBD1 (5 bases). The V gene's germline CDR1 is GTSNPN and CDR2 SVGIG (reference sequence). Trimming cost V 3 bases and J 8 bases, with 13 bases left between them. This CDR3 has 13 amino acids. DNA of the CDR3: TGTGCCTGGAGCCCGGCAGGGATGGGGGAGCTGTTTTTT. Amino acid sequence: CAWSPAGMGELFF.

The rearrangement links TRBV30 to TRBJ1-5, with 10 bases fitting TRBD1. J lost 2 bases, V lost 8 bases, and 12 bases had no gene match. There are 16 residues in the CDR3. The V gene's germline CDR1 is GTSNPN and CDR2 SVGIG (reference sequence). DNA for the CDR3: TGTGCCGGACCGCGACAGGGGGCACTCGGCAATCAGCCCCAGCATTTT. Residues: CAGPRQGALGNQPQHF.

The chain links TRBV3-1 (or the pseudogene TRBV3-2) to TRBJ2-7, with a weak D call TRBD2 (5 bases). In germline, CDR1 is LGHDT, CDR2 YNNKEL (reference sequence). The CDR3 totals 19 residues. V lost 1 base to trimming and J lost 1 base, with 23 bases between them. The CDR3 here is CASSQGGSASILWSYEQYF. CDR3 in DNA: TGTGCCAGCAGCCAAGGAGGTAGCGCGAGCATCTTATGGTCCTACGAGCAGTACTTC.

V and J are TRBV7-9 and TRBJ2-7; TRBD2 matches at 10 bases. The V and J ends lost 5 bases and 2 bases, in that order; junction bases with no gene match: 3. The CDR3 runs to 14 residues. Germline V CDR1 and CDR2: SEHNR, FQNEAQ (reference sequence). CDR3 residues: CASSGTSAPYEQYF. The CDR3 DNA reads TGTGCCAGCAGCGGGACTAGCGCTCCCTACGAGCAGTACTTC.

The rearrangement uses TRBV11-3 and TRBJ2-1, with TRBD2 identical over 12 bases. J lost 2 bases, V lost 1 base, and 9 bases had no gene match. Germline V gives CDR1 SGHNT, CDR2 YENEEA. The CDR3 totals 19 residues. The CDR3 sequence is CASSLGLAGGKGTYNEQFF. The CDR3 nucleotides are TGTGCCAGCAGCTTAGGGCTAGCGGGAGGGAAGGGGACCTACAATGAGCAGTTCTTC.

This clone was counted a single time. The rearrangement joins TRBV5-1 to TRBJ2-5; TRBD2 is a possible D gene (6 bases). V was trimmed by 4 bases and J by 2 bases, leaving 12 bases between them. CDR1 is SGHRS, CDR2 YFSETQ, per germline. The CDR3 contains 14 residues. The CDR3 coding sequence is TGCGCCAGCAGCCATGGGGACTCTCAAGAGACCCAGTACTTC. Translated, it gives CASSHGDSQETQYF.

This chain uses TRBV4-1 with TRBJ2-1; 8 bases agree with TRBD2. Germline V gene sequence: CDR1 MGHRA, CDR2 YSYEKL. This CDR3 spans 16 amino acids. The V and J ends lost 0 bases and 8 bases, in that order; junction bases with no gene match: 9. CDR3 DNA: TGCGCCAGCAGCCAAGATGAGAGCGGGAGTAACCATGAGCAGTTCTTC. It is translated as CASSQDESGSNHEQFF.

In regard to this clone: Other nucleotide sequences from this sample produce the same CDR3. The chain links TRBV28 to TRBJ1-2; D is perhaps TRBD1 (6 bases). This CDR3 has 14 residues. Germline V CDR1 and CDR2: MDHEN, SYDVKM. Trimming left V 2 bases short and J 3 bases short, with 10 bases between. CDR3 coding DNA: TGTGCCAGCAGTTTAGGGGGGGCAGACTATGGCTACACCTTC. Encoded protein: CASSLGGADYGYTF.

The rearrangement links TRBV7-9 to TRBJ1-4; 9 nucleotides align to TRBD1. Germline loops: CDR1 SEHNR, CDR2 FQNEAQ (reference sequence). V lost 5 bases and J lost 5; bases outside the gene matches: 6. This CDR3 is 15 amino acids long. In DNA form, the CDR3 reads TGTGCCAGCAGCCCCAGGGGACAGGGAAATGAAAAACTGTTTTTT. This gives the protein CASSPRGQGNEKLFF.

The chain uses TRBV4-1 and TRBJ2-3, with TRBD2 matching over 14 bases. The CDR3 runs 20 residues. Germline values: CDR1 MGHRA, CDR2 YSYEKL. V was clipped by 4 bases and J by 1 base; unmatched bases: 13. The CDR3, as DNA: TGCGCCAGCAGCCCTCACACCGGGACTAGCGGGAGCTGGGGCACAGATACGCAGTATTTT. Protein sequence: CASSPHTGTSGSWGTDTQYF.

The chain employs TRBV5-1 and TRBJ1-2; D possibly corresponds to TRBD1 (6 bases). CDR3 length: 16 amino acids. The germline V and J ends were trimmed by 0 bases and 6 bases, with 18 bases remaining between them. The germline CDR1 and CDR2 sequences are SGHRS and YFSETQ. CDR3 region: CASSLVDAGGLDGYTF. The CDR3 DNA is TGCGCCAGCAGCTTGGTGGACGCGGGGGGGCTCGATGGCTACACCTTC.

This rearrangement joins TRBV10-3 to TRBJ2-2; 11 nucleotides align to TRBD2. After removal of 2 bases from V and 5 bases from J, the junction contained 7 bases not matched to a gene. This CDR3 contains 17 residues. Germline CDR1 reads ENHRY; CDR2 reads SYGVKD. In DNA form, the CDR3 reads TGTGCCATCAGTGAGGGACTAGCGGGTTTGAGGACCGGGGAGCTGTTTTTT. It translates to CAISEGLAGLRTGELFF.

V usage is TRBV29-1 and J usage is TRBJ2-1; 10 bases line up with TRBD1. The length of the CDR3 is 15 residues. V lost 4 bases, J lost 8 bases, and 11 bases stayed unmatched. Per the germline V gene, CDR1 is SQVTM and CDR2 is ANQGSEA. The CDR3 spells CSVARGTGERDEQFF. The CDR3 nucleotides are TGCAGCGTTGCTAGAGGGACAGGGGAAAGGGATGAGCAGTTCTTC.